This T cell receptor (beta chain) emerged from a study of T cell responses to AZD1222 COVID-19 vaccine. The junction had 5 bases not matched to a gene; V was cut back by 5 bases and J by 2 bases. Per the germline V gene, CDR1 is MNHEY and CDR2 is SVGEGT. The CDR3 has 15 amino acids. TCRdb's table, derived via immunoSEQ multiplex PCR, lists solely in-frame clones and lacks some. This table holds 100,000 to 150,000 clones, around 93% found once. V gene TRBV6-2 or TRBV6-3 combines with J gene TRBJ1-3; the match to TRBD1 covers 8 bases. The specimen was peripheral blood, collected on day 0 of AZD1222 vaccination. The clonotype comes from an adult in good health. As DNA, the CDR3 is TGTGCCAGCAGTCGGACAGGGTGGACTGGAAACACCATATATTTT. Protein: CASSRTGWTGNTIYF.